This T cell receptor (beta chain) derives from a study of metastatic and nonmetastatic thyroid tumors (dated by TCRdb to about 2020). Regarding the study in general: For patients with malignant and with benign thyroid disease, the researchers compared repertoires between peripheral blood samples and tumor or nodule tissue samples.

Study-wide findings and limitations: In both blood and tumor samples, TCR beta diversity was reported to be significantly higher in malignant tumors than in benign nodules.

The method was PCR. Sequencing took place on an Illumina HiSeq 4000. High-throughput sequencing was used to profile the TCR beta-chain CDR3 region of each patient. The study's own analysis went as follows. A classifier to discriminate distant-metastatic papillary thyroid cancer patients was built from CDR3 differences across clinicopathological groups. The Shannon index was used to assess repertoire diversity, and the Morisita-Horn index was used to assess tumor-blood repertoire similarity. The raw public reads went through TCRdb reprocessing: fastp at Q25, MiXCR clone calling, in-frame beta chains kept. TCRdb, not the authors, supplied the V and J calls. Counted in this sample were some 40,000 clones; approximately 24% of them appeared once. Together, the top ten hold 14% of the sample. No patient had received any treatment before thyroid surgery. Using T-cell receptor beta sequencing, the study looked back at clinical samples from patients collected from about 2011 to 2018.

V is clipped by 5 bases and J by 3 bases, and the sequence between their germline boundaries is 17 bases long. Inclusive of the bounding cysteine and phenylalanine, the CDR3 is 15 residues long. Left in the record is the CDR3 DNA by itself, 45 bases read in frame from the first base. CDR1 and CDR2, per the germline V gene, are SGHVS and FQNEAQ. This clone was found many times. Its recognized antigen is unknown. No quality values exist for individual bases; no much larger clone is one base distant. Sequencing was carried out using tumor tissue. The chain is made from TRBV7-8 and TRBJ2-7; D gene: possibly TRBD1, on 5 matching bases. This TCR came from a female donor with papillary thyroid cancer or a benign thyroid nodule (not recorded which). Some clones in this sample may be carry-over from other donors' samples. The CDR3 amino acid sequence is: CASSPRVGIDYEQYF. The sequenced DNA: TGTGCCAGCAGCCCCAGGGTGGGGATAGACTACGAGCAGTACTTC. The reference TRBV7-8 and TRBJ2-7 proteins fill in what lies around the CDR3, so the full variable domain reads GAGVSQSPRYKVAKRGQDVALRCDPISGHVSLFWYQQALGQGPEFLTYFQNEAQLDKSGLPSDRFFAERPEGSVSTLKIQRTQQEDSAVYLCASSPRVGIDYEQYFGPGTRLTVT.